The clone carrying this T cell receptor beta chain was detected a few times. Its antigen is not identified. This entry is derived from a study of blood T cells in healthy people across ages. Germline V gives CDR1 SGHTA, CDR2 FQGTGA. The germline V and J ends were trimmed by 5 bases and 0 bases, with 8 bases remaining between them. CDR3 length: 15 amino acids. A second PCR, run for roughly 7 to 12 cycles, used a sample-barcoded 5' primer plus a J-beta primer mix. TCRdb ran MiXCR on the 5' RACE reads and lists one entry per CDR3 protein. The sample has around 900,000 distinct CDR3 sequences, around 54% seen once; the top ten hold about a fifth. In terms of origin and age, donors were healthy Caucasian individuals from Russia aged about 6 to 90. Broader study findings: Per million T cells, TCR beta diversity dropped roughly linearly as age increased.

The origin of this receptor is a woman aged 60-70 years in good health. The specimen was blood. The rearrangement uses TRBV7-3 and TRBJ2-6, with D maybe TRBD1 (5 bases). The CDR3 bases are TGTGCCAGCAGCCCGACAGTCTCTGGGGCCAACGTCCTGACTTTC. Encoded protein: CASSPTVSGANVLTF.